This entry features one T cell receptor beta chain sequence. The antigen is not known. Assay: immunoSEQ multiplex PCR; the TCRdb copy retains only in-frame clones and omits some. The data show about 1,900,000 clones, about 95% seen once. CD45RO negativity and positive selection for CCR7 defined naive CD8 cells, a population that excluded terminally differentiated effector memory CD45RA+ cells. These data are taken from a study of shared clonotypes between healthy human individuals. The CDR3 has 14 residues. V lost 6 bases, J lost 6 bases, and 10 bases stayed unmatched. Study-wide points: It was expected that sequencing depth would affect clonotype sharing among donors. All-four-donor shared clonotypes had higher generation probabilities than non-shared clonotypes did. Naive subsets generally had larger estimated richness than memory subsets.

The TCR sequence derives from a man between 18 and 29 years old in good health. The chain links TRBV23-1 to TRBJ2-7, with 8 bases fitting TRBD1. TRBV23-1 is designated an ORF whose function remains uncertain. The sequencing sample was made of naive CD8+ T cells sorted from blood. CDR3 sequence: CASSRQGQVSEQYF. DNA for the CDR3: TGCGCCAGCAGCCGACAGGGGCAGGTAAGCGAGCAGTACTTC.